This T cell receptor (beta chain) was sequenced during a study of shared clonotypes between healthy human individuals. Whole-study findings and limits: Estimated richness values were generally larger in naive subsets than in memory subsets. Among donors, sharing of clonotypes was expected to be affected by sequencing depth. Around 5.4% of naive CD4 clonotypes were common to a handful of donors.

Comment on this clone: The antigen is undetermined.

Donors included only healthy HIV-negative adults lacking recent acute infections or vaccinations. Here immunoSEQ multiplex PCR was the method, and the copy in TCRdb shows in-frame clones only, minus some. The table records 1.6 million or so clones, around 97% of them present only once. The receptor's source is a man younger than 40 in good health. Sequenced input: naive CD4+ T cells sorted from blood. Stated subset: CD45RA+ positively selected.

CDR3 bases: TGTGCTACCGGGACTAGCGGGAATGAGCAGTTCTTC. Amino acids: CATGTSGNEQFF. This rearrangement joins TRBV12-5 to TRBJ2-1; 12 positions agree with TRBD2. This CDR3 spans 12 amino acids. Germline values: CDR1 LGHNT, CDR2 FRNRAP. V was clipped by 10 bases and J by 7 bases; unmatched bases: 2.